The 20 T cell receptor beta chains given below trace back to one sample, sequenced in a study of blood T cells in healthy people across ages. Together with a sample-barcoded 5' primer, a J-beta primer mix was included in a second PCR lasting about 7 to 11 cycles. One entry per CDR3 protein, called by TCRdb with MiXCR from the 5' RACE reads. This table holds around 1.5 million distinct CDR3 sequences, roughly 45% found once. The sequenced sample consisted of blood. The receptors shown here come from a woman aged 18-35 years in good health.

This clonotype was counted between two and nine times. This chain links TRBV9 with TRBJ2-2; D unresolved. This CDR3 contains 12 residues. Between the trimmed V and J ends, which lost 0 bases and 10 bases, there was a span of 7 bases. Germline CDR1 and CDR2: SGDLS and YYNGEE. The CDR3 loop is CASSVGLEELFF. The CDR3 DNA follows: TGTGCCAGCAGCGTAGGATTAGAGGAGCTGTTTTTT.

The rearrangement joins TRBV11-2 to TRBJ2-3; 8 bases align to TRBD2. V lost 4 bases, J lost 0 bases, and 12 bases stayed unmatched. The CDR3 is 18 residues long. Germline V lookup: CDR1 SGHAT, CDR2 FQNNGV. The CDR3 region is CASSSSGTRYLSTDTQYF. The CDR3 DNA is TGTGCCAGCAGCTCCTCCGGGACTAGATATCTTAGCACAGATACGCAGTATTTT.

V is TRBV28 and J is TRBJ2-3; TRBD1 matches 7 bases. The CDR3 runs 16 residues. After removal of 5 bases from V and 2 bases from J, the junction contained 10 bases not matched to a gene. Germline V CDR1 and CDR2: MDHEN, SYDVKM. CDR3 sequence reads: CASSPSTGTATDTQYF. Here the CDR3 DNA reads TGTGCCAGCAGTCCCAGCACCGGGACAGCCACAGATACGCAGTATTTT.

The V call is TRBV6-5, the J call TRBJ2-5, with 8 bases fitting TRBD1. Near its end, the DNA agrees better with TRBJ2-7, so the J call may be wrong. This CDR3 contains 14 residues. Germline V gene sequence: CDR1 MNHEY, CDR2 SVGAGI. The CDR3 coding sequence is TGTGCCAGCAGTGGGACAGGTTCTGGCTACGAGCAGTACTTC. The encoded protein is CASSGTGSGYEQYF.

This clonotype has more than one count but fewer than ten. The chain couples TRBV20-1 to TRBJ2-5; TRBD2 aligns across 11 bases. Unmatched junction bases numbered 8, after V lost 6 bases and J lost 5 bases. CDR1 DFQATT and CDR2 SNEGSKA come from the germline V gene (reference sequence). This CDR3 comprises 14 residues. CDR3 amino acids: CSAKLAGAMETQYF. Here the CDR3 DNA reads TGCAGTGCCAAACTAGCGGGAGCGATGGAGACCCAGTACTTC.

This clonotype turned up a few times. The J gene is TRBJ1-2, the V gene TRBV20-1; D remains unclear. Germline assignment: CDR1 DFQATT and CDR2 SNEGSKA (reference sequence). V lost 5 bases and J 8 bases, leaving 12 bases between the germline ends. The CDR3 length is 11 residues. The CDR3 loop reads CSAPVGSGYTF. CDR3 DNA: TGCAGTGCTCCCGTGGGGAGCGGCTACACCTTC.

The gene calls are TRBV7-2 and TRBJ2-1; D is possibly TRBD1 (6 bases). V gave up 1 base and J gave up 8 bases, with 15 bases separating them. This CDR3 contains 15 residues. Germline assignment: CDR1 SGHTA and CDR2 FQGNSA. CDR3 DNA sequence: TGTGCCAGCAGCTTAGTAGGGGGAGCAGGGCATGAGCAGTTCTTC. Encoded protein: CASSLVGGAGHEQFF.

This clonotype has only a few counts. The genes are TRBV12-3 or TRBV12-4 and TRBJ2-7; possibly TRBD1 for D (6 bases). The CDR3 consists of 14 residues. V was shortened by 4 bases and J by 7 bases, with 17 bases between the two germline ends. The CDR3 here is CASSSPGQGIEQYF. The DNA for the CDR3 is TGTGCCAGCAGTTCCCCGGGTCAGGGGATAGAGCAGTACTTC.

In this sample, this clonotype turned up a few times. The chain combines TRBV6-5 with TRBJ1-2; D ambiguous. Germline V gene data show CDR1 as MNHEY and CDR2 as SVGAGI. V lost 0 bases and J 8 bases, leaving 13 bases between the germline ends. CDR3 size: 14 residues. CDR3 region: CASSYSMSVYGYTF. CDR3 coding DNA: TGTGCCAGCAGTTACTCGATGAGTGTTTACGGCTACACCTTC.

This chain links TRBV20-1 with TRBJ2-1; the D gene is possibly TRBD2 (6 bases). V gave up 0 bases and J gave up 8 bases, with 26 bases separating them. This CDR3 has 18 residues. CDR1 and CDR2 from the germline V gene are DFQATT and SNEGSKA (reference sequence). CDR3 coding DNA: TGCAGTGCTAGAGAAGGAAGGAGGGTCCGTCTAGGTGGCGATGAGCAGTTCTTC. This codes for CSAREGRRVRLGGDEQFF.

This clonotype appeared a few times. This chain joins TRBV3-1 and TRBJ2-7; 8 nucleotides line up with TRBD2. V was pared by 4 bases and J by 5 bases, with 10 bases of the junction left unmatched. From germline, CDR1 is LGHDT and CDR2 YNNKEL (reference sequence). This CDR3 has 15 amino acids. The CDR3 bases are TGTGCCAGCAGCCGAACGAATAGCGGGACCCACGAGCAGTACTTC. This translates into CASSRTNSGTHEQYF.

In its sample, this clonotype was seen a few times. This chain joins TRBV9 and TRBJ2-1, with 9 positions matching TRBD2. CDR3 size: 20 residues. Germline CDR1 and CDR2: SGDLS and YYNGEE. With 4 bases clipped from V and 0 bases from J, the junction kept 17 bases outside the gene matches. CDR3 in DNA: TGTGCCAGCAGCTCACGTAGGGTGGTAGCGGGGGCCTTCTCCTACAATGAGCAGTTCTTC. It encodes CASSSRRVVAGAFSYNEQFF.

CDR3 residues: CASSPPSYEKNIQYF. The CDR3 bases are TGTGCCAGCAGCCCCCCCTCCTATGAAAAAAACATTCAGTACTTC. The genes are TRBV7-9 and TRBJ2-4; the D is unclear. Germline CDR1 SEHNR, CDR2 FQNEAQ (reference sequence). The V end lost 5 bases, the J end lost 4 bases, and 15 bases lay between the germline ends. The CDR3 has 15 amino acids.

The chain links TRBV3-1 to TRBJ2-5; TRBD2 aligns across 9 bases. Unmatched junction bases numbered 24, after V lost 6 bases and J lost 4 bases. The CDR3 has 20 residues. The germline gives CDR1 LGHDT, CDR2 YNNKEL (reference sequence). In DNA form, the CDR3 reads TGTGCCAGCAGATCAACTTGGAGAAGCGGGGGGCCCGTCGGGAGAGAGACCCAGTACTTC. Amino acids: CASRSTWRSGGPVGRETQYF.

This clonotype appeared a few times. The chain uses TRBV5-5 and TRBJ2-3; D is undetermined. The V and J ends lost 0 bases and 2 bases respectively, with 13 bases between them. Germline CDR1 reads SGHKS; CDR2 reads YYEKEE (reference sequence). This CDR3 is 16 amino acids long. The CDR3 protein is CASSLVGVGYTDTQYF. CDR3 DNA sequence: TGTGCCAGCAGCTTGGTTGGGGTCGGTTACACAGATACGCAGTATTTT.

This clonotype has just a few counts. V usage is TRBV12-3 or TRBV12-4 and J usage is TRBJ2-1; maybe TRBD1 (5 bases). The CDR3 sequence is 14 residues long. With 1 base removed from V and 8 bases from J, the gap between germline ends came to 12 bases. CDR3 region: CASSLGTRADEQFF. The CDR3, as DNA: TGTGCCAGCAGTTTAGGGACACGGGCCGATGAGCAGTTCTTC.

This clonotype has just one count. This sequence joins TRBV12-3 or TRBV12-4 and TRBJ2-2; 11 bases match TRBD2. The CDR3 contains 17 residues. The V gene end was trimmed by 6 bases and the J gene end by 7 bases; junction bases not matched to a gene: 13. In DNA, the CDR3 is TGTGCCAGCAGGGGAGGGACTAGCGGCCCCAACGGCGGGGAGCTGTTTTTT. This encodes CASRGGTSGPNGGELFF.

This clonotype was detected a few times. This chain connects TRBV10-3 to TRBJ2-7; 10 bases are a match to TRBD2. CDR3 length: 14 residues. Germline-derived CDR1 and CDR2 are ENHRY and SYGVKD. V was pared by 7 bases and J by 3 bases, with 6 bases of the junction left unmatched. The CDR3 nucleotides are TGTGCCATCACTCCTAGCGGGGGCGACTACGAGCAGTACTTC. The encoded protein is CAITPSGGDYEQYF.

On this clonotype itself: A clone one base away is much larger, so this may be a read error. The chain is built from TRBV11-3 and TRBJ2-2; 9 bases fit TRBD2. Germline CDR1 SGHNT, CDR2 YENEEA. This CDR3 comprises 17 residues. CDR3 nucleotides: TGTACCAGCAGCTTAGAACGTCTAGCGGGAACCCCCGGGGAGCTGTTTTTT. Translated, it gives CTSSLERLAGTPGELFF.

This clonotype was observed a few times. The chain employs TRBV6-6 and TRBJ2-7; 7 bases are a match to TRBD2. This CDR3 spans 14 amino acids. V shed 5 bases and J 7 bases; nucleotides not matched to a gene: 11. The germline V gene has CDR1 MNHNY and CDR2 SVGAGI (reference sequence). CDR3 sequence reads: CASSQIYGGSEQYF. CDR3 DNA sequence: TGTGCCAGCAGTCAAATATACGGGGGGAGTGAGCAGTACTTC.